Listed here are 13 T cell receptor beta chains from one sample, sequenced in a study of blood T cell repertoires in COVID-19 (dated by TCRdb to the early 2020s). Library prep was done by the immunoSEQ multiplex PCR assay. What TCRdb holds here is the immuneACCESS table cut down to in-frame rearrangements. Part of the clones is not present; checked against another copy, under half of the missing clones reflect an unresolved V gene, and the others are unexplained. The sample records around 480,000 clones, roughly nine tenths of which are singletons. Roughly 0.72% of the sample is held by the ten biggest clonotypes. The specimen was PBMCs or T cells enriched from blood (not recorded which). The receptors shown here come from a woman under 30 who had recovered from COVID-19.

The chain recombines TRBV4-1 with TRBJ2-1, with D tentatively TRBD1 (6 bases). This CDR3 is built from 16 residues. Germline-derived CDR1 and CDR2 are MGHRA and YSYEKL. Trimming removed 3 bases at V and 4 bases at J, with 16 bases between. CDR3 DNA sequence: TGCGCCAGCAGCCAGGAACAGGGTCCCCCTTACAATGAGCAGTTCTTC. Its translation is CASSQEQGPPYNEQFF.

The chain links TRBV5-6 to TRBJ2-3; tentative D call: TRBD1 (5 bases). Deletions cut 1 base from V and 5 bases from J, with 14 bases between. Per germline, CDR1 SGHDT and CDR2 YYEEEE. This CDR3 region has 15 residues. The CDR3 DNA follows: TGTGCCAGCAGCTTGTTCAAAGGGGAAAGAGATACGCAGTATTTT. Amino acids: CASSLFKGERDTQYF.

This CDR3 reads CASSFAGGSSYNSPLHF. The CDR3 DNA follows: TGTGCCAGCAGTTTCGCAGGGGGAAGCTCCTATAATTCACCCCTCCACTTT. V usage is TRBV27 and J usage is TRBJ1-6; 7 nucleotides agree with TRBD1. The CDR3 consists of 17 residues. Germline lookup yields CDR1 MNHEY and CDR2 SMNVEV (reference sequence). Losses at the gene ends were 3 bases for V and 0 bases for J; bases not matched to a gene: 5.

In its sample, this clone was seen once. The rearrangement links TRBV3-1 (or the pseudogene TRBV3-2) to TRBJ2-1; 9 bases match TRBD2. Germline V CDR1 and CDR2: LGHDT, YNNKEL (reference sequence). V shed 1 base, J shed 0 bases, and the junction held 7 bases outside the gene matches. CDR3 length equals 18 residues. CDR3 protein: CASSQGKRGESSYNEQFF. The CDR3 DNA follows: TGTGCCAGCAGCCAAGGAAAGCGGGGGGAAAGCTCCTACAATGAGCAGTTCTTC.

V gene TRBV7-2 combines with J gene TRBJ1-2, with unresolved D. Germline V CDR1 and CDR2: SGHTA, FQGNSA. V dropped 7 bases and J dropped 5 bases, with 11 bases sitting between them. This CDR3 region has 12 residues. CDR3 region: CASTRVEYGYTF. The CDR3 bases are TGTGCCAGCACTCGGGTAGAGTATGGCTACACCTTC.

A remark on this clone: The same CDR3 is also encoded by other DNA sequences in this sample. The chain links TRBV7-9 to TRBJ1-6; 9 nucleotides align to TRBD1. In germline, CDR1 is SEHNR, CDR2 FQNEAQ (reference sequence). CDR3 length: 15 residues. V gave up 1 base and J gave up 10 bases; unmatched junction bases: 5. CDR3 region: CASSLGTGGGSPLHF. The CDR3 coding sequence is TGTGCCAGCAGCTTAGGAACAGGGGGCGGCTCACCCCTCCACTTT.

This chain joins TRBV2 and TRBJ1-4, with TRBD1 identical over 10 bases. This CDR3 is 16 amino acids long. V dropped 6 bases and J dropped 4; count of bases not matched to a gene: 8. Per germline, CDR1 SNHLY and CDR2 FYNNEI. The CDR3 coding sequence is TGTGCCAGCAGCACCCGGGACAGGGGAATTAATGAAAAACTGTTTTTT. Residues: CASSTRDRGINEKLFF.

There are many counts of this clone. CDR3 DNA: TGTGCCAGCAGCCAAGATTTGTCGCAGAACACAGATACGCAGTATTTT. Translating it yields CASSQDLSQNTDTQYF. The genes are TRBV4-2 and TRBJ2-3; D remains ambiguous. CDR1 and CDR2 from the germline V gene are LGHNA and YNFKEQ. There are 16 residues in the CDR3. Trimming took 0 bases from V and 2 from J, leaving 12 bases between them.

This chain uses TRBV28 with TRBJ2-7; TRBD2 matches 8 bases. This CDR3 contains 17 residues. V was pared by 1 base and J by 9 bases, with 17 bases of the junction left unmatched. CDR1 and CDR2 (germline): MDHEN, SYDVKM. The CDR3 loop reads CASSLFDGGVRDGLQYF. CDR3 DNA: TGTGCCAGCAGTTTATTCGACGGGGGGGTGAGGGACGGGCTGCAGTACTTC.

The chain couples TRBV7-3 to TRBJ2-3; D is possibly TRBD1 (5 bases). Per germline, CDR1 SGHTA and CDR2 FQGTGA. CDR3 length: 15 amino acids. V was clipped by 4 bases and J by 5 bases, with 16 bases between them. CDR3 region: CASSSTGIRGDTQYF. Written as DNA, the CDR3 is TGTGCCAGCAGCTCTACAGGAATAAGAGGAGATACGCAGTATTTT. The full variable domain, rest sourced from reference TRBV7-3 and TRBJ2-3, is GAGVSQTPSNKVTEKGKYVELRCDPISGHTALYWYRQSLGQGPEFLIYFQGTGAADDSGLPNDRFFAVRPEGSVSTLKIQRTERGDSAVYLCASSSTGIRGDTQYFGPGTRLTVL.

The CDR3 DNA reads TGTGCCAGCAGCTTAGAGGTCCCTGCCGGGACTTCCCCCCCACCCCTCCACTTT. Amino acid sequence: CASSLEVPAGTSPPPLHF. The chain links TRBV7-9 to TRBJ1-6, with D perhaps TRBD1 (5 bases). Trimming pared 1 base from V and 11 bases from J, leaving 24 bases between. CDR3 length: 18 amino acids. Germline V gives CDR1 SEHNR, CDR2 FQNEAQ (reference sequence).

The J gene is TRBJ2-1, the V gene TRBV28; no reliable D call. The V end was cut by 3 bases, the J end by 6 bases, with 9 bases between. The CDR3 is 13 amino acids. Germline V gene lookup returns CDR1 MDHEN and CDR2 SYDVKM. The CDR3 DNA sequence: TGTGCCAGCAGTTTTTTACAGTTCAATGAGCAGTTCTTC. Residues: CASSFLQFNEQFF.

The chain uses TRBV30 and TRBJ2-3; D is perhaps TRBD2 (5 bases). The V gene's germline CDR1 is GTSNPN and CDR2 SVGIG (reference sequence). The CDR3 has 13 residues. Between the trimmed V and J ends, which lost 1 base and 5 bases, there was a span of 10 bases. The CDR3 loop reads CAWSGGKRDTQYF. CDR3 bases: TGTGCCTGGAGTGGAGGGAAAAGAGATACGCAGTATTTT.